This T cell receptor beta chain comes out of a study of neurological immune-mediated disorders. The cDNA was synthesized by means of template-switch 5'RACE, which was carried out with 10-nucleotide random UMIs. TCRdb called the 5' RACE reads again in MiXCR, with one record for every CDR3 protein. The repertoire holds roughly 38,000 distinct CDR3 sequences, roughly 10% seen once, with around 3.9% in the top ten. This clonotype was seen repeatedly, ten times or more. Its antigen is unidentified. Study results and caveats: Multiple sclerosis patients had less TCR clonal expansion than even healthy controls, unlike HTLV-1-associated myelopathy.

Described time point: technical triplicate 1. Preparation of the unsorted libraries drew on 2 million PBMCs stored at -80 C. The CDR3 has 15 amino acids. CDR1 is MNHEY and CDR2 is SVGEGT in the germline V gene. V was trimmed by 4 bases and J by 4 bases, leaving 13 bases between them. The chain recombines TRBV6-2 or TRBV6-3 with TRBJ2-2; tentatively, D is TRBD1 (6 bases). This TCR derives from a man aged 55-75 years with HTLV-1-associated myelopathy (HAM/TSP). Material for sequencing was PBMCs. The CDR3 sequence is CASSFWGPSTGELFF. CDR3 coding DNA: TGTGCCAGCAGTTTTTGGGGGCCGAGCACCGGGGAGCTGTTTTTT.